The 17 T cell receptor beta chains below all came from one sample that was sequenced in a study of blood T cell repertoires in COVID-19. Data came from immunoSEQ multiplex PCR; TCRdb stores just in-frame clones and leaves some out. The table lists over 150,000 clones, roughly 80% of them singletons, with 3.5% to 4.5% in the top ten. Sequencing was done on a sample of peripheral blood. These receptors were collected from a woman of 80 years or more with acute or convalescent COVID-19.

V usage is TRBV4-2 and J usage is TRBJ1-1; D gene ambiguous. Trimming stripped 1 base from V and 2 bases from J, with 17 bases between. This CDR3 spans 17 amino acids. Germline V gene sequence: CDR1 LGHNA, CDR2 YNFKEQ. Here the CDR3 DNA reads TGTGCCAGCAGCCAAGCTACAGTGGTGGCTGGAAACACTGAAGCTTTCTTT. This encodes CASSQATVVAGNTEAFF.

The gene calls are TRBV6-5 and TRBJ1-3; D is uncertain. The CDR3 totals 14 residues. V was shortened by 6 bases and J by 0 bases, with 9 bases between the two germline ends. The V gene's germline CDR1 is MNHEY and CDR2 SVGAGI. CDR3 sequence (DNA): TGTGCCAGCAGGCAGGCGAGCTCTGGAAACACCATATATTTT. Translated: CASRQASSGNTIYF.

V and J are TRBV10-2 and TRBJ1-1; D call uncertain. The CDR3 loop spans 14 amino acids. Trimming removed 5 bases from V and 4 bases from J, with 14 bases in between. Germline CDR1 is WSHSY and CDR2 is SAAADI. This CDR3 reads CASSPATGITEAFF. CDR3 coding DNA: TGCGCCAGCAGTCCAGCGACCGGGATCACTGAAGCTTTCTTT.

The chain employs TRBV10-3 and TRBJ2-1, with 8 positions matching TRBD2. Germline V gene data show CDR1 as ENHRY and CDR2 as SYGVKD. This CDR3 contains 12 residues. Trimming at V came to 11 bases and at J to 7 bases, leaving 7 bases not matched to a gene. The CDR3 protein is CAHGGGLNEQFF. The CDR3 DNA reads as TGTGCCCACGGGGGGGGCCTAAATGAGCAGTTCTTC.

The chain recombines TRBV27 with TRBJ1-1; D is ambiguous. Per germline, CDR1 MNHEY and CDR2 SMNVEV (reference sequence). The CDR3 sequence is 13 residues long. Deletions cut 5 bases from V and 0 bases from J, with 7 bases between. The CDR3 DNA sequence: TGTGCCAGCAGTACTGAAATGAACACTGAAGCTTTCTTT. Protein product: CASSTEMNTEAFF.

The V and J genes are TRBV6-5 and TRBJ1-4; 8 positions agree with TRBD1. CDR1 is MNHEY and CDR2 is SVGAGI in the germline V gene. The V segment lost 6 bases and the J segment 8 bases; nucleotides outside the gene matches: 8. The CDR3 loop spans 14 amino acids. The CDR3 region is CASRLDRDGEKLFF. CDR3 nucleotides: TGTGCCAGCAGATTGGACAGGGATGGAGAAAAACTGTTTTTT.

The V and J genes are TRBV6-1 and TRBJ2-1, with a tentative D call TRBD1 (6 bases). V was pared by 1 base and J by 12 bases, with 16 bases between. Germline V gives CDR1 MNHNS, CDR2 SASEGT. The CDR3 runs 14 residues. The DNA for the CDR3 is TGTGCCAGCAGTGAAGATGCCCCACAGGGCGGGCAGTTCTTC. This codes for CASSEDAPQGGQFF.

The chain uses TRBV10-2 and TRBJ1-2; TRBD1 matches 9 bases. The CDR3 contains 15 residues. Germline V gene data show CDR1 as WSHSY and CDR2 as SAAADI. The J segment lost 7 bases and the V segment lost 0 bases, leaving 6 bases of the junction unmatched. The CDR3 nucleotides read TGCGCCAGCAGTGAGTCTCCGACAGGGGGTAGTGGCTACACCTTC. Its translation: CASSESPTGGSGYTF.

This clone occurred a few times. This chain joins TRBV19 and TRBJ1-2; D not certain. V dropped 5 bases and J dropped 2 bases, with 6 bases sitting between them. CDR1 is LNHDA, CDR2 SQIVND, per germline (reference sequence). The CDR3 totals 12 residues. The CDR3 sequence is CASSPGNYGYTF. The CDR3 nucleotides read TGTGCCAGTAGTCCGGGGAACTATGGCTACACCTTC.

This chain's CDR3 is CASSANSGIPYEQYF. The CDR3 DNA is TGTGCCAGCAGCGCGAATAGCGGGATTCCCTACGAGCAGTACTTC. The chain employs TRBV7-9 and TRBJ2-7, with 8 bases matching TRBD2. The V segment lost 5 bases and the J segment 2 bases; nucleotides outside the gene matches: 8. Germline CDR1 SEHNR, CDR2 FQNEAQ (reference sequence). The CDR3 is 15 residues long.

This chain connects TRBV10-3 to TRBJ2-3, with 7 bases matching TRBD1. Per germline, CDR1 ENHRY and CDR2 SYGVKD. Trimming cost V 8 bases and J 7 bases; bases outside gene matches: 9. This CDR3 has 13 residues. The CDR3 sequence is CAIENQGVNTQYF. CDR3 DNA sequence: TGTGCCATCGAGAACCAGGGGGTAAATACGCAGTATTTT.

The chain recombines TRBV20-1 with TRBJ1-1; D is unresolved. Germline-derived CDR1 and CDR2 are DFQATT and SNEGSKA (reference sequence). CDR3 length equals 10 residues. DNA for the CDR3: TGCACCGCTACAGACACTGAAGCTTTCTTT. This sequence encodes CTATDTEAFF.

The chain carries TRBV7-9 and TRBJ1-3; D ambiguous. Trimming removed 1 base from V and 8 bases from J, with 15 bases in between. The CDR3 covers 15 residues. Per germline, CDR1 SEHNR and CDR2 FQNEAQ (reference sequence). CDR3 region: CASSLGGPGMDTIYF. DNA of the CDR3: TGTGCCAGCAGCTTAGGGGGTCCGGGGATGGACACCATATATTTT.

The gene calls are TRBV18 and TRBJ1-4; D unclear. The V gene's germline CDR1 is KGHSH and CDR2 LQKENI. This CDR3 region has 16 residues. V lost 4 bases, J lost 0 bases, and 12 bases lay in between. Written as DNA, the CDR3 is TGTGCCAGCTCACTGACTGGAATTTCAACTAATGAAAAACTGTTTTTT. It specifies CASSLTGISTNEKLFF.

This chain connects TRBV5-6 to TRBJ1-6, with a possible D match to TRBD1 (5 bases). This CDR3 is built from 15 residues. The V and J ends lost 1 base and 5 bases respectively, with 10 bases between them. Germline CDR1 and CDR2: SGHDT and YYEEEE. CDR3 amino acids: CASSLQGFNNSPLHF. The CDR3 DNA reads as TGTGCCAGCAGCTTGCAGGGTTTCAATAATTCACCCCTCCACTTT.

The chain combines TRBV6-2 or TRBV6-3 with TRBJ1-3; TRBD1 matches at 10 bases. The CDR3 is 16 amino acids. J was trimmed by 3 bases and V by 8 bases; bases with no gene match: 10. The germline CDR1 and CDR2 sequences are MNHEY and SVGEGT. This CDR3 reads CASGPHDRGHGNTIYF. CDR3 sequence (DNA): TGTGCCAGCGGCCCTCACGACAGGGGGCATGGAAACACCATATATTTT.

The chain is built from TRBV3-1 (or the pseudogene TRBV3-2) and TRBJ1-6, with D perhaps matching TRBD1 (5 bases). The V gene's germline CDR1 is LGHDT and CDR2 YNNKEL (reference sequence). The V end lost 2 bases, the J end lost 1 base, and 12 bases lay between the germline ends. The CDR3 is 17 amino acids. The chain's CDR3 is CASSQPSPGSYNSPLHF. CDR3 DNA: TGTGCCAGCAGCCAACCATCCCCAGGGTCCTATAATTCACCCCTCCACTTT.